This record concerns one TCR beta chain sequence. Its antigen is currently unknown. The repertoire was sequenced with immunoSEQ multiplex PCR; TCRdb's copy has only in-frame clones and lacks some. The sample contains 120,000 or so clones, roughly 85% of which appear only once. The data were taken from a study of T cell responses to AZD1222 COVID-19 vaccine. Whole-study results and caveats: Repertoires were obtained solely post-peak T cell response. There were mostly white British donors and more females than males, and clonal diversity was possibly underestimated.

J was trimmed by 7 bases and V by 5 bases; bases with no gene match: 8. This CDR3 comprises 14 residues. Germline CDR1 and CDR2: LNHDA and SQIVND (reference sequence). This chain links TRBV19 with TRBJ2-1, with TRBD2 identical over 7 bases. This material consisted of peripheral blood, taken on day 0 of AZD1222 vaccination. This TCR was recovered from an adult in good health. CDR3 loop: CASSALLAINEQFF. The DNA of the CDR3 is TGTGCCAGTAGTGCTTTACTAGCGATTAATGAGCAGTTCTTC.